The rows below give T cell receptor beta chains drawn from one sample of a study of PD-L1 blockade in urothelial cancer. Measured with immunoSEQ multiplex PCR; TCRdb has only the in-frame clones, and not every one. Of under 70,000 clones listed, about nine tenths are singletons. Sequencing was performed on PBMCs, taken around atezolizumab (anti-PD-L1) treatment. The receptor source for this set is a man aged 55 to 70 with urothelial cancer. The CDR3 runs from the conserved cysteine through the conserved F or W. A row's size may be missing; if present it is once, few, many or a size class.

V,size,CDR3
TRBV5-4,NA,CASSLIKETGNLFYNEQFF
TRBV19,NA,CASSLQAGTNTGELFF
TRBV9,NA,CASSDGDRVQETQYF
TRBV4-1,NA,CASSVIGYGTEAFF
TRBV30,once,CAWSPGGASNQPQHF
TRBV2,NA,CASSVARGPNTEAFF
TRBV11-3,NA,CASSPGQGLYNSPLHF
TRBV6-1,NA,CASSANRGFNEKLFF
TRBV5-1,NA,CASSLVAGTGHSNMNYGYTF
TRBV19,few,CASSATGVREQYF
TRBV7-6,NA,CASSLVTGQGAPSYEQYF
TRBV7-6,NA,CASSSAHFGSTEAFF
TRBV7-3,NA,CASSGGSYEQYF
TRBV7-8,NA,CASKLGGAGEKLFF
TRBV11-3,NA,CASSLDTSYEQYF
TRBV5-6,NA,CASSLGGTGRNNSPLHF
TRBV2,once,CASSEVSGGGNQPQHF
TRBV15,NA,CATSRDSAGRTRNTIYF
TRBV6-4,few,CANRRGPISCTEAFF
TRBV19,NA,CASSIGGHNTGELFF
TRBV6-5,NA,CASSYSTGLRFEQYF
TRBV11-2,NA,CASSRTWQSNEKLFF
TRBV30,NA,CAWSVRLVRYLETQYF
TRBV30,NA,CAWGGDSGRDGYTF
TRBV30,once,CAWSETGLSPLHF
TRBV11-3,NA,CASSLAQVITGELFF
TRBV6-6,NA,CASTGGQYEQYF
TRBV5-6,NA,CASSRPSGRGNIQYF
TRBV30,NA,CAWSVLRGGAETQYF
TRBV7-9,NA,CASSTHRGGYTF
TRBV6-1,NA,CASSDRLAGGPPEQFF
TRBV11-3,NA,CASSFSGDTEAFF
TRBV19,NA,CATGDRVYNEQFF
TRBV29-1,NA,CSAGTSGDNEQFF
TRBV12-5,NA,CASGTGNQPQHF
TRBV19,NA,CASSMSTSGSSEQYF
TRBV27,NA,CASSLLAYGGWAQHF
TRBV10-3,NA,CAIRTGNTGELFF
TRBV19,few,CASSPSGRANEQYF
TRBV11-3,NA,CASSLAVGLDSETQYF
TRBV5-1,NA,CASSLGAGTGINEQYF
TRBV6-6,few,CASSYSPNRDSPLHF